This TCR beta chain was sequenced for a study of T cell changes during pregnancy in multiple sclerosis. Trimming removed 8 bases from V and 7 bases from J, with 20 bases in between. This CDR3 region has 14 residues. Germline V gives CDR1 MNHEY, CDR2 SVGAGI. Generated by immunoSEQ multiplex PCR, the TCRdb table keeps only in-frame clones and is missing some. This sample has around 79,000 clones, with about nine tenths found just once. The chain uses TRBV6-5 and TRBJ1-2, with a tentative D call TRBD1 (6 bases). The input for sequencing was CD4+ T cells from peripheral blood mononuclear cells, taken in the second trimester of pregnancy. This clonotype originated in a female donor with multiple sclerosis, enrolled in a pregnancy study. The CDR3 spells CASRPGGPDRGYTF. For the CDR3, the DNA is TGTGCCAGCCGACCGGGGGGGCCGGATCGTGGCTACACCTTC.